Listed below are T cell receptor beta chains from one sample, sequenced in a study of T cells in Graves' hyperthyroidism and ophthalmopathy. TCRdb called the multiplex PCR reads again in MiXCR, with one record for every CDR3 protein. The sample lists hundreds of thousands of distinct CDR3 sequences; just under 20% were seen once. Sequencing was done on a sample of blood. These receptors were taken from a man aged 35-49 years with Graves' ophthalmopathy. Both conserved end residues are part of each CDR3. D genes are given only for firm matches. Not every row has a clone size; where given, it reads once, few, many or a size class.

j_gene,len,abundance,v_gene,d_gene,CDR3nt,CDR3aa
TRBJ1-2,14,few,TRBV20-1,.,TGCAGTGCTTCGGACCCAAGGAAGTGGGATGGCTACACCTTC,CSASDPRKWDGYTF
TRBJ2-7,14,.,TRBV20-1,.,TGCAGTGCTAGCCACCCCTCCGGGCCCTACGAGCAGTACTTC,CSASHPSGPYEQYF
TRBJ2-7,12,many,TRBV12-3/TRBV12-4,.,TGTGCCAGCAGTTCGAGGAGGAACGAGCAGTACTTC,CASSSRRNEQYF
TRBJ2-7,14,many,TRBV20-1,TRBD2,TGCAGTGCTAGCGTGTCGGGGGGTACCTACGAGCAGTACTTC,CSASVSGGTYEQYF
TRBJ1-2,15,.,TRBV6-1,TRBD1,TGTGCCAGCAACTCTGGACAGGGCGCTCGCTATGGCTACACCTTC,CASNSGQGARYGYTF
TRBJ2-7,17,many,TRBV20-1,TRBD2,TGCAGTGCTTCACCCGGGACTAGCGGGGGGAAAGCCTACGAGCAGTACTTC,CSASPGTSGGKAYEQYF
TRBJ2-1,15,many,TRBV11-2,TRBD2,TGTGCCAGCAGTGGGCCGCGGGGCGGGGGGAATGAGCAGTTCTTC,CASSGPRGGGNEQFF
TRBJ2-5,14,.,TRBV12-3/TRBV12-4,.,TGTGCCAGCACCCTCTCCGAACTCCAAGAGACCCAGTACTTC,CASTLSELQETQYF
TRBJ1-2,17,.,TRBV7-9,.,TGTGCCAGCAGCTTAAATGCGTTCGGGGCATCGAACTATGGCTACACCTTC,CASSLNAFGASNYGYTF
TRBJ2-7,15,.,TRBV14,.,TGTGCCAGCAGCCAAACCGGGACCCCCTCCTACGAGCAGTACTTC,CASSQTGTPSYEQYF
TRBJ2-7,16,.,TRBV4-1,.,TGCGCCAGCAGCCGGCAATTCGTGGGAACAGGCTACGAGCAGTACTTC,CASSRQFVGTGYEQYF
TRBJ1-2,17,few,TRBV7-2,.,TGTGCCAGCAGCTTAGACATATCCACACTTACTAACTATGGCTACACCTTC,CASSLDISTLTNYGYTF
TRBJ2-1,18,many,TRBV12-3/TRBV12-4,.,TGTGCCAGCAGCAATAGCCCCGGACACTCAAGCTCCTACAATGAGCAGTTCTTC,CASSNSPGHSSSYNEQFF
TRBJ2-2,16,many,TRBV2,TRBD2,TGTGCCAGCACCCCCGGGACTAGCGTCGGCACCGGGGAGCTGTTTTTT,CASTPGTSVGTGELFF
TRBJ1-1,13,few,TRBV6-5,.,TGTGCCAGCAGTTCCGGGGGGGCTTTAAGGGCTTTCTTT,CASSSGGALRAFF
TRBJ2-7,14,.,TRBV12-3/TRBV12-4,.,TGTGCCAGCAGTGCTACAGCTTTCCCCTACGAGCAGTACTTC,CASSATAFPYEQYF
TRBJ2-1,13,many,TRBV20-1,.,TGCAGTGCTAGCGGGAACTCCTACAATGAGCAGTTCTTC,CSASGNSYNEQFF
TRBJ2-2,16,few,TRBV28,.,TGTGCCAGCAGTTTAGGTTACGAGGGGCGGACCGGGGAGCTGTTTTTT,CASSLGYEGRTGELFF
TRBJ2-7,15,many,TRBV9,TRBD2,TGTGCCAGCAGCGTAGCGGGACTAGCGGGAGGGGAGCAGTACTTC,CASSVAGLAGGEQYF
TRBJ1-1,14,many,TRBV11-2,TRBD1,TGTGCCAGCAGACCACTGACAGGGAGCACTGAAGCTTTCTTT,CASRPLTGSTEAFF
TRBJ2-6,17,.,TRBV3-1,.,TGTGCCAGCAGCAGGACCGTGGCGGGCTCTGGGGCCAACGTCCTGACTTTC,CASSRTVAGSGANVLTF
TRBJ2-5,15,few,TRBV28,.,TGTGCCAGCACCCCACCCCCCGGGGTCCAAGAGACCCAGTACTTC,CASTPPPGVQETQYF
TRBJ2-7,14,few,TRBV6-2/TRBV6-3,.,TGTGCCAGCAGTTACACGTCAGGCTCCTACGAGCAGTACTTC,CASSYTSGSYEQYF
TRBJ2-7,13,many,TRBV28,.,TGTGCCAGCACGGATGGGACCTTGCGCGAGCAGTACTTC,CASTDGTLREQYF
TRBJ1-2,13,many,TRBV28,.,TGTGCCAGCAGTTTATGGGGGACCTATGGCTACACCTTC,CASSLWGTYGYTF
TRBJ1-1,13,.,TRBV2,.,TGTGCCAGCTTACGAGCTAGTCGCACTGAAGCTTTCTTT,CASLRASRTEAFF
TRBJ2-2,16,many,TRBV12-3/TRBV12-4,.,TGTGCCAGCAGCCCCGTGACCGGGCCGAACACCGGGGAGCTGTTTTTT,CASSPVTGPNTGELFF
TRBJ2-4,15,few,TRBV5-1,.,TGCGCCAGCAGCCGAAACCGGGACTCCAAAAACATTCAGTACTTC,CASSRNRDSKNIQYF
TRBJ2-3,15,few,TRBV4-3,.,TGCGCCAGCAGCCAAGAAGTCACAGGGACAGATACGCAGTATTTT,CASSQEVTGTDTQYF
TRBJ1-6,13,few,TRBV12-3/TRBV12-4,.,TGTGCCAGCAGCGTGTTCCGCAATTCACCCCTCCACTTT,CASSVFRNSPLHF
TRBJ2-1,13,many,TRBV11-2,.,TGTGCCAGCAGCGCCGTCCGGGCCAATGAGCAGTTCTTC,CASSAVRANEQFF
TRBJ2-1,18,few,TRBV11-2,TRBD2,TGTGCCAGTATAGCGGGAGGGCTAGAGGAGGGGAAGTACGATGAGCAGTTCTTC,CASIAGGLEEGKYDEQFF
TRBJ2-3,15,many,TRBV7-8,TRBD2,TGTGCCAGCAGCTTCGGGACTAGCGGCACAGATACGCAGTATTTT,CASSFGTSGTDTQYF
TRBJ2-3,14,.,TRBV7-6,.,TGTGCCAGCAGCTTAGGGGCGGGTTTAGATACGCAGTATTTT,CASSLGAGLDTQYF
TRBJ2-1,13,few,TRBV20-1,.,TGCAGTGCTAGAGTGGCCAGCTTCAATGAGCAGTTCTTC,CSARVASFNEQFF
TRBJ1-2,11,few,TRBV12-3/TRBV12-4,.,TGTGCCAGCGGTAACGGGGGTGGCTACACCTTC,CASGNGGGYTF
TRBJ1-1,15,many,TRBV5-1,.,TGCGCCAGCAGCTTGGTTGAGGGGGGAAACACTGAAGCTTTCTTT,CASSLVEGGNTEAFF
TRBJ1-1,13,.,TRBV9,.,TGTGCCAGCAGCGTAGGAACTGGCACTGAAGCTTTCTTT,CASSVGTGTEAFF
TRBJ1-5,14,few,TRBV28,TRBD1,TGTGCCAGCAGTTCTGGACAGGAATATCAGCCCCAGCATTTT,CASSSGQEYQPQHF
TRBJ1-6,18,few,TRBV12-3/TRBV12-4,.,TGTGCCAGCAGTTTAGCGATGGGCAGAAGCTCCTATAATTCACCCCTCCACTTT,CASSLAMGRSSYNSPLHF
TRBJ2-5,14,few,TRBV11-2,.,TGTGCCAGCAGCTCACTAAGGGGACAAGAGACCCAGTACTTC,CASSSLRGQETQYF
TRBJ2-5,16,.,TRBV6-1,TRBD2,TGTGCCAGCAGCAGTAGAGGGGCAAACCAGGCGGGAGACCAGTACTTC,CASSSRGANQAGDQYF
TRBJ2-7,15,.,TRBV7-3,TRBD1,TGTGCCAGCAGCCCCACCCAGGACAGGGGCGGCGAGCAGTACTTC,CASSPTQDRGGEQYF